The rows below give T cell receptor beta chains drawn from one sample of a study of blood T cell repertoires in COVID-19. Assay: immunoSEQ multiplex PCR; the TCRdb copy retains only in-frame clones and omits some. Seen here are a few hundred thousand clones, less than 85% observed once, and the top ten hold more than 3%. Sequencing used peripheral blood. Receptor source: a woman aged 18-29 years with acute or convalescent COVID-19. Each CDR3 is given with its conserved first and last residue.

V gene,J gene,CDR3 protein
TRBV15,TRBJ2-3,CATSTIPGQGRSDTQYF
TRBV2,TRBJ2-5,CASSDNGKETQYF
TRBV9,TRBJ1-1,CASSVGGGGTEAFF
TRBV11-2,TRBJ2-4,CASSFAEDIQYF
TRBV13,TRBJ2-5,CASSSNFRGQVKRETQYF
TRBV5-8,TRBJ2-7,CASSGGEYAYEQYF
TRBV9,TRBJ2-1,CASSVGGLSGNEQFF
TRBV29-1,TRBJ2-1,CSGGGSGRYNEQFF
TRBV6-5,TRBJ2-5,CASSWSGKGGETQYF
TRBV4-1,TRBJ1-1,CASSHANPILAEAFF
TRBV19,TRBJ2-2,CASSGTPNTGELFF
TRBV2,TRBJ2-5,CASSPDRETQYF
TRBV6-5,TRBJ1-1,CASSATGNTEAFF
TRBV12-3/TRBV12-4,TRBJ1-1,CASTFSRTEAFF
TRBV7-2,TRBJ1-2,CASSKQGIDGYTF
TRBV27,TRBJ2-3,CASSLWTSGTDTQYF
TRBV9,TRBJ1-1,CASSVEGVGDTEAFF
TRBV7-9,TRBJ2-1,CASSGLAGLNEQFF
TRBV3-1/TRBV3-2,TRBJ2-1,CASSRWDSSAYNEQFF
TRBV4-1,TRBJ2-7,CASSQETVHEQYF
TRBV30,TRBJ1-6,CAWRGTGDNSPLHF
TRBV11-2,TRBJ2-2,CASSYTAANTGELFF
TRBV5-5,TRBJ2-5,CASSFIEETQYF
TRBV6-5,TRBJ2-3,CASRSGSTDTQYF
TRBV30,TRBJ2-1,CAWRGQGYNEQFF
TRBV5-1,TRBJ1-1,CASSLATGTGRGNTEAFF
TRBV6-4,TRBJ1-5,CASSADRSSQPQHF
TRBV25-1,TRBJ1-2,CASSDGAQGRFGYTF
TRBV20-1,TRBJ2-3,CSASLSGGQSTDTQYF
TRBV9,TRBJ1-1,CASSVGPGGTEAFF
TRBV5-4,TRBJ1-4,CASSFQDEKLFF
TRBV2,TRBJ1-2,CASSPTAYGYTF
TRBV5-1,TRBJ2-5,CASSRDGTSATETQYF
TRBV27,TRBJ1-1,CASSLSGQTEAFF
TRBV14,TRBJ1-4,CASSPLSGHRNEKLFF
TRBV6-2/TRBV6-3,TRBJ2-5,CASSARDRVQETQYF
TRBV27,TRBJ2-1,CASSYKGDIVGNEQFF
TRBV5-1,TRBJ1-3,CASSLVATKPGNTIYF
TRBV29-1,TRBJ1-1,CSVEGRRNTEAFF
TRBV5-6,TRBJ2-1,CASSPRPGGAEQFF
TRBV9,TRBJ1-3,CASSVARAGNTIYF
TRBV13,TRBJ2-2,CASSGRVAPDGELFF
TRBV9,TRBJ2-1,CASSVASGYNEQFF
TRBV5-6,TRBJ2-7,CASSLVQNEQYF
TRBV6-5,TRBJ1-3,CASSYSTDNSGNTIYF
TRBV11-2,TRBJ2-5,CASSTSGGPKETQYF
TRBV2,TRBJ2-1,CASSLVSEQFF
TRBV28,TRBJ1-1,CASSLSPQLMNTEAFF
TRBV27,TRBJ2-2,CASRQTGRNTGELFF
TRBV25-1,TRBJ2-6,CASSEVGAQGANVLTF
TRBV9,TRBJ2-1,CASSLGGASSYNEQFF